These 10 T cell receptor beta chains were sequenced from one sample in a study of radiation and T cells in renal cell carcinoma. Produced via immunoSEQ multiplex PCR; TCRdb's table is partial and in-frame only. The repertoire holds 150,000 or so clones, with less than 90% as singletons. Time point reported: baseline pretreatment blood. Treatment specified: 15 Gy SBRT to primary tumor, nephrectomy 4 weeks later. Sequenced here: blood, sampled from a patient whose treatment included radiotherapy and nephrectomy. Receptor source: a woman between 45 and 60 years old with renal cell carcinoma.

This CDR3 is CASSFGTRNTQYF. Here the CDR3 DNA reads TGCGCCAGCAGCTTCGGGACACGTAATACGCAGTATTTT. The chain couples TRBV5-1 to TRBJ2-3; possibly TRBD1 for D (6 bases). The CDR3 has 13 residues. Germline CDR1 and CDR2: SGHRS and YFSETQ. The germline V and J ends were trimmed by 2 bases and 7 bases, with 11 bases remaining between them.

The chain couples TRBV18 to TRBJ2-1; TRBD1 matches 10 bases. Germline CDR1 and CDR2: KGHSH and LQKENI. The CDR3 is 15 residues long. Trimming removed 5 bases from V and 6 bases from J; junction bases left unmatched: 7. As DNA, the CDR3 is TGTGCCAGCTCAGAAGGGGGACAGGGGACCAATGAGCAGTTCTTC. Translated, it gives CASSEGGQGTNEQFF.

CDR3 in amino acids: CATSRDFRDKAFF. DNA for the CDR3: TGTGCCACCAGCAGAGATTTTCGGGATAAGGCTTTCTTT. V usage is TRBV15 and J usage is TRBJ1-1, with unresolved D. The CDR3 loop spans 13 amino acids. The V end was cut by 0 bases, the J end by 11 bases, with 13 bases between. Germline lookup yields CDR1 LNHNV and CDR2 YYDKDF (reference sequence). The full variable domain, in which reference TRBV15 and TRBJ1-1 provide the parts outside the CDR3, is DAMVIQNPRYQVTQFGKPVTLSCSQTLNHNVMYWYQQKSSQAPKLLFHYYDKDFNNEADTPDNFQSRRPNTSFCFLDIRSPGLGDTAMYLCATSRDFRDKAFFGQGTRLTVV.

Concerning this clone itself: One end of the junction is discordant with germline, which a read error may explain. The rearrangement joins TRBV7-2 to TRBJ2-7; unclear D gene. Germline V gene sequence: CDR1 SGHTA, CDR2 FQGNSA. This CDR3 comprises 11 residues. This CDR3 reads CASSSRLSWNF. The CDR3 DNA follows: TGTGCCAGCAGCTCCCGTCTAAGTTGGAACTTC.

The chain links TRBV7-2 to TRBJ2-7, with TRBD1 matching 7 bases. With 5 bases clipped from V and 4 bases from J, the junction kept 14 bases outside the gene matches. This CDR3 comprises 16 residues. Germline loops: CDR1 SGHTA, CDR2 FQGNSA. The CDR3 loop is CASSTSKGASWYEQYF. CDR3 nucleotides: TGTGCCAGCAGCACCTCAAAGGGGGCGTCGTGGTACGAGCAGTACTTC.

This clone was recorded many times. This chain uses TRBV4-1 with TRBJ2-1; 9 bases fit TRBD2. This CDR3 comprises 16 residues. V shed 0 bases, J shed 6 bases, and the junction held 6 bases outside the gene matches. CDR1 MGHRA and CDR2 YSYEKL come from the germline V gene. The CDR3 region is CASSQETPSGINEQFF. Written as DNA, the CDR3 is TGCGCCAGCAGCCAAGAGACTCCTAGCGGGATCAATGAGCAGTTCTTC.

V is TRBV19 and J is TRBJ1-2; D is ambiguous. Germline V lookup: CDR1 LNHDA, CDR2 SQIVND (reference sequence). With 9 bases removed from V and 0 bases from J, the gap between germline ends came to 17 bases. This CDR3 has 15 amino acids. CDR3 coding DNA: TGTGCCAGCTCTCCCAGTCGGCCTTCTAACTATGGCTACACCTTC. It encodes CASSPSRPSNYGYTF.

The chain employs TRBV28 and TRBJ1-2; D is possibly TRBD1 (6 bases). V was shortened by 4 bases and J by 9 bases, with 30 bases between the two germline ends. The germline V gene encodes CDR1 MDHEN and CDR2 SYDVKM. This CDR3 spans 18 amino acids. CDR3 coding DNA: TGTGCCAGCAGTTCCACATCGGGGATCGGGGGGCCTCACGGGAGCTACACCTTC. Translation gives CASSSTSGIGGPHGSYTF.

The chain joins TRBV13 to TRBJ2-3; either TRBD1 or TRBD2 may supply D (6 bases each). CDR3 size: 13 residues. Germline CDR1 reads PRHDT; CDR2 reads FYEKMQ (reference sequence). Trimming cost V 9 bases and J 5 bases, with 15 bases left between them. The CDR3 region is CASTRGAGDTQYF. DNA of the CDR3: TGTGCCAGTACAAGGGGGGCGGGAGATACGCAGTATTTT.

CDR3 residues: CASSWTDNYGYTF. For the CDR3, the DNA is TGTGCCAGTAGTTGGACAGATAACTATGGCTACACCTTC. The chain is built from TRBV19 and TRBJ1-2; maybe TRBD1 (6 bases). The germline CDR1 and CDR2 sequences are LNHDA and SQIVND (reference sequence). With 5 bases removed from V and 1 base from J, the gap between germline ends came to 8 bases. This CDR3 spans 13 amino acids.